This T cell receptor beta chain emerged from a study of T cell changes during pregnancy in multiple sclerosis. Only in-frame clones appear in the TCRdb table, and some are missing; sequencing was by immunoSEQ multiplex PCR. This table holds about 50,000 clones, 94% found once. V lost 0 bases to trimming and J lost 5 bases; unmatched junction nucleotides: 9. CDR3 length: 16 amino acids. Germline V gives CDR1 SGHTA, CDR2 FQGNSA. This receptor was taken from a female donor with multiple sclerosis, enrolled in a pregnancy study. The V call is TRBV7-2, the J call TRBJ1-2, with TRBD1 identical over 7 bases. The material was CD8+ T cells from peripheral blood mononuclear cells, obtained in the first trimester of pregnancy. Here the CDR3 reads CASSLARDSLLYGYTF. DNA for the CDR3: TGTGCCAGCAGCTTAGCCCGGGACAGCCTGCTGTATGGCTACACCTTC.